This T cell receptor beta chain came from a study of blood T cell repertoires in COVID-19. At the level of the study: The United States, Italy and Spain provided the acute and convalescent COVID-19 samples.

In the original analysis: Amplifying reference gene primers gave estimates of nucleated cell counts. Only in-frame clones appear in the TCRdb table, and some are missing; sequencing was by immunoSEQ multiplex PCR. Clonal size and the V and J genes are those of that table, whereas D and trimming came from the DNA. This sample yields over 200,000 clones, of which roughly four fifths are seen a single time; about a tenth belongs to the top ten. Symptom resolution, clearance, or two negative PCRs marked donors in Cohort 3 as recovered. Germline CDR1 LNHDA, CDR2 SQIVND (reference sequence). V dropped 7 bases and J dropped 3; count of bases not matched to a gene: 8. The CDR3 spans 15 residues.

The specimen was PBMCs or T cells enriched from blood (not recorded which). The chain combines TRBV19 with TRBJ1-5; 8 bases align to TRBD1. This receptor was identified in a man in his forties who had recovered from COVID-19. CDR3 in amino acids: CASTRDRRFNQPQHF. DNA for the CDR3: TGTGCCAGTACTAGGGACAGGAGATTCAATCAGCCCCAGCATTTT.